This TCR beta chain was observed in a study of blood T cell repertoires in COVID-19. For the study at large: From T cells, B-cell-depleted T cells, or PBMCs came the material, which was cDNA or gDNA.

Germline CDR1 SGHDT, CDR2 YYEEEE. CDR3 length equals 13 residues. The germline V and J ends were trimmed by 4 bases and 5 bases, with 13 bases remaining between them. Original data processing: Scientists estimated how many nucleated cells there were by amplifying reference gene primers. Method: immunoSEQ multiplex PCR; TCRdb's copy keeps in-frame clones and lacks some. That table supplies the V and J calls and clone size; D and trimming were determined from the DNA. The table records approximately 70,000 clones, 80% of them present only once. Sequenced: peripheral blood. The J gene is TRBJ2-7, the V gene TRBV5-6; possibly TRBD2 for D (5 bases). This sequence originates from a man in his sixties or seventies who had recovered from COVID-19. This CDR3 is CASSGESLHEQYF. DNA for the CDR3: TGTGCCAGCAGCGGGGAGAGTCTTCACGAGCAGTACTTC.